This T cell receptor beta chain comes out of a study of blood T cells in healthy people across ages. This clonotype appeared a few times. Its specificity is unknown. Sample-barcoded 5' priming and a J-beta primer mix drove a second PCR of 7 to 11 cycles. TCRdb recomputed calls from the 5' RACE reads with MiXCR, one row per CDR3 protein. The sample has some 730,000 distinct CDR3 sequences, about 20% seen once. General observations from the study: Getting older went along with TCR beta diversity per million T cells dropping roughly linearly. Greater diversity and more naive CD4+ cells were seen in long-lived donors than in aged donors.

Sequencing used blood. The origin of this receptor is an older man in good health.

The CDR3 DNA sequence: TGCGCCAGCAGCTCGACAGCAACCTACGAGCAGTACTTC. Protein sequence: CASSSTATYEQYF. This chain connects TRBV5-1 to TRBJ2-7; D perhaps matches TRBD1 (5 bases). This CDR3 contains 13 residues. From germline, CDR1 is SGHRS and CDR2 YFSETQ. V was pared by 3 bases and J by 2 bases, with 9 bases between.